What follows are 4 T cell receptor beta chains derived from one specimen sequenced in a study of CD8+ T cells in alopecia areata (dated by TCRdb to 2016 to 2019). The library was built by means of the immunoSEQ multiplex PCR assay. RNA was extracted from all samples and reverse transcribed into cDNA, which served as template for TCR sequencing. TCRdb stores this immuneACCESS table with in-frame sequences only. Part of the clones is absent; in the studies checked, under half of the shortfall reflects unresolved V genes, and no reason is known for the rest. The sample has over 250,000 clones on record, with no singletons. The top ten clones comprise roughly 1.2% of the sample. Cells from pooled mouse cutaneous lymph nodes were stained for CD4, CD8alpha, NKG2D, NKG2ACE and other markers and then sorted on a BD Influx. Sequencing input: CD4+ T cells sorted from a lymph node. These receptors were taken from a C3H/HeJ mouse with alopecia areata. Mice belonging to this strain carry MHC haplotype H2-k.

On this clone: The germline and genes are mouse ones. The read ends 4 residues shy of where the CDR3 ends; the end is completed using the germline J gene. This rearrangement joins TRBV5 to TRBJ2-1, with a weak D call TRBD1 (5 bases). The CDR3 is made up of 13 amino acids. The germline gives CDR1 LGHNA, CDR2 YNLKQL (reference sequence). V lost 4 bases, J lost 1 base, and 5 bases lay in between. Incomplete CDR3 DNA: TGTGCCAGCAGCCGACAGAACTATGCT. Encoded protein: CASSRQNYA. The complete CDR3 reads CASSRQNYAEQFF.

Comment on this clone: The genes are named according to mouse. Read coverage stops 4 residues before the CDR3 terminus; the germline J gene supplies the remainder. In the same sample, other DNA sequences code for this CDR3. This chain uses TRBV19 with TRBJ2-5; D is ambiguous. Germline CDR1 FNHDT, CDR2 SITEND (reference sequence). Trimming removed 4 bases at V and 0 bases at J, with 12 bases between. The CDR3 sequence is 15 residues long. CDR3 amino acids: CASSPLTVNQDTQYF. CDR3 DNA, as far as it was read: TGTGCCAGCAGTCCCCTCACAGTTAACCAAGAC.

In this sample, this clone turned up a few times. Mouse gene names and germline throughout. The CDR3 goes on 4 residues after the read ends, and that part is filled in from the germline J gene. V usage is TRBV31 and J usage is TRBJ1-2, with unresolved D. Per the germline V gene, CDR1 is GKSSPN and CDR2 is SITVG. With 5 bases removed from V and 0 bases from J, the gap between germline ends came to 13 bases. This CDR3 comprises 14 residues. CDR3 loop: CAWRPGPANSDYTF. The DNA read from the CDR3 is TGTGCCTGGCGGCCTGGGCCAGCAAACTCC.

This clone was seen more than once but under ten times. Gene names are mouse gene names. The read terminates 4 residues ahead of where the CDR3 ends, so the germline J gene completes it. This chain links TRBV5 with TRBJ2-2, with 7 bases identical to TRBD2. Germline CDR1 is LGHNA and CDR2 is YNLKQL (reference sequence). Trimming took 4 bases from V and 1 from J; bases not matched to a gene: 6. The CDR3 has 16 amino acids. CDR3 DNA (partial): TGTGCCAGCAGCCCCGGAGCTGGGGGAAACACCGGG. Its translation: CASSPGAGGNTG. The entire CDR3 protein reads CASSPGAGGNTGQLYF.